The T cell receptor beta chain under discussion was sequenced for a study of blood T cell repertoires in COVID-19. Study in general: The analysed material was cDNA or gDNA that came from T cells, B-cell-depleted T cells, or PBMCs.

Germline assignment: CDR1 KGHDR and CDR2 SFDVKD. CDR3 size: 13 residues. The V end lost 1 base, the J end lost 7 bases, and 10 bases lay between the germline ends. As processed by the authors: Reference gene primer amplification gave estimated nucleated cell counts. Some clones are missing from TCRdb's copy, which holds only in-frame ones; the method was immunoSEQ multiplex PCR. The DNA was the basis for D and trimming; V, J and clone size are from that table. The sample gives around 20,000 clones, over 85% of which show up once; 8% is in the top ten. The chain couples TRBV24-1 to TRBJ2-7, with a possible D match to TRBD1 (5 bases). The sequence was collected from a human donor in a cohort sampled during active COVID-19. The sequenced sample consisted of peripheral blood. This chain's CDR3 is CATSDFKGIEQYF. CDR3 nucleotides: TGTGCCACCAGTGATTTTAAGGGGATAGAGCAGTACTTC.